This TCR beta chain derives from a study of PD-1 blockade in classical Hodgkin lymphoma. Data came from immunoSEQ multiplex PCR; TCRdb stores just in-frame clones and leaves some out. The repertoire holds around 20,000 clones, with just over 85% as singletons. Germline V lookup: CDR1 SGHRS, CDR2 YFSETQ. Trimming at V came to 7 bases and at J to 2 bases, leaving 7 bases not matched to a gene. The CDR3 loop spans 15 amino acids. All the patients suffered relapse after autologous stem cell transplantation, and brentuximab vedotin exposure differed. Source: peripheral blood mononuclear cells (PBMCs), taken before the second cycle of nivolumab. This sequence was found in a human donor with classical Hodgkin lymphoma. The rearrangement links TRBV5-1 to TRBJ2-2; 8 nucleotides agree with TRBD1. This CDR3 reads CASQTGASNTGELFF. DNA of the CDR3: TGCGCCAGCCAGACAGGGGCCTCAAACACCGGGGAGCTGTTTTTT.